The clone carrying this T cell receptor beta chain has only a few counts. Its specificity is not known. Through a sample-barcoded 5' primer and a J-beta primer mix, a second PCR was run for 7 to 11 cycles. Samples each returned at least 3 million CDR3-containing paired-end reads. MiXCR was run by TCRdb on the 5' RACE reads, yielding one entry per CDR3 protein. The top ten hold approximately 31% of the sample, which has fewer than 700,000 distinct CDR3 sequences, around 38% seen once. The data belong to a study of blood T cells in healthy people across ages. The study, taken as a whole, reports: Using unsorted PBMCs precluded a conclusive naive versus antigen-experienced comparison.

Ranging in age from roughly 6 to 95, the donors were healthy Caucasian individuals from Russia. Each donor had around 9.2 milliliters of peripheral blood drawn. Sequenced input: blood. The sequence came from a man older than 75 in good health.

CDR3 sequence reads: CASIRDPNTGELFF. CDR3 nucleotide sequence: TGCGCCAGCATAAGGGATCCGAACACCGGGGAGCTGTTTTTT. This chain uses TRBV5-1 with TRBJ2-2; D gene uncertain. CDR1 is SGHRS and CDR2 is YFSETQ in the germline V gene. The CDR3 is 14 amino acids. Trimming stripped 6 bases from V and 0 bases from J, with 9 bases between.